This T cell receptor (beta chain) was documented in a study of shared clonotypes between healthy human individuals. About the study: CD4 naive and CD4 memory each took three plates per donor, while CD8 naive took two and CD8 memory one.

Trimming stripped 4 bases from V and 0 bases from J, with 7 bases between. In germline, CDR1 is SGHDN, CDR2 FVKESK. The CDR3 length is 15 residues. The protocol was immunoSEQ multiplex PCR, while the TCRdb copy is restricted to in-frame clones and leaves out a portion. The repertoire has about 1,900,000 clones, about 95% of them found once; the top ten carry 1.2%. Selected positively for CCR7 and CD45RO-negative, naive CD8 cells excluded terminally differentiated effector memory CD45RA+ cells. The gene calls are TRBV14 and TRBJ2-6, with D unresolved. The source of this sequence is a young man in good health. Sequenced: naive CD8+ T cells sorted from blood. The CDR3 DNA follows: TGTGCCAGCAGCCCTTTCAGCTCTGGGGCCAACGTCCTGACTTTC. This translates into CASSPFSSGANVLTF.